This TCR beta chain stems from a study of cytomegalovirus exposure and HLA in healthy donors. Regarding the study as a whole: Cytomegalovirus-associated TCR beta chains were listed, numbering 150 to 200.

Primers included in the PCR were 60 Vbeta and 13 Jbeta primers. Sequencing used immunoSEQ multiplex PCR; TCRdb keeps in-frame clones, though not all of them. The data hold approximately 130,000 clones, with 50% to 75% observed a single time. Concerning this clone: What it binds is not known.

This CDR3 contains 15 residues. CDR1 is SGHAT, CDR2 FQDESV, per germline (reference sequence). The junction had 4 bases not matched to a gene; V was cut back by 0 bases and J by 5 bases. The sequenced material came from PBMCs. This TCR was sampled from a woman aged 40 to 55 in good health and CMV-seronegative. The chain couples TRBV11-1 to TRBJ2-1, with 7 bases matching TRBD2. CDR3 loop: CASSLASGTNNEQFF. The CDR3 region has the DNA TGTGCCAGCAGCTTAGCCTCCGGGACTAACAATGAGCAGTTCTTC.